This passage covers 20 T cell receptor beta chains from one sample sequenced in a study of T-cell reconstitution after alpha-beta-depleted transplantation in children. Unique molecular identifiers were incorporated when the TCRbeta library was constructed. A single record per CDR3 protein comes from TCRdb applying MiXCR to the PCR reads. The top ten clones hold roughly 35% of a sample with roughly 200,000 distinct CDR3 sequences, 8.4% of them seen once. This sample comprised PBMCs, mostly from graft donor cells, obtained 360 days after TCRalphabeta/CD19-depleted stem cell transplant. Source of these receptors: a male patient between 2 and 10 years old who had a stem cell transplant for acute myeloid leukemia, so the T cells may come from the graft donor.

This clonotype was found a few times. The V and J genes are TRBV11-1 and TRBJ1-2; a weak D match, TRBD1 (5 bases). The ends were cut back, 1 base at V and 3 bases at J, with 15 bases in the middle. The CDR3 is 16 residues long. Germline CDR1 and CDR2: SGHAT and FQDESV (reference sequence). The CDR3 here is CASSLGGREGDYGYTF. CDR3 DNA sequence: TGTGCCAGCAGCTTAGGAGGCAGGGAAGGAGACTATGGCTACACCTTC.

Only a few counts were recorded for this clonotype. The V gene is TRBV7-2, the J gene TRBJ2-7; no reliable D call. V was cut by 1 base and J by 1 base, with 11 bases left in between. The CDR3 loop spans 15 amino acids. CDR1 and CDR2 from the germline V gene are SGHTA and FQGNSA. CDR3 residues: CASSLVYWESYEQYF. CDR3 DNA: TGTGCCAGCAGCTTAGTTTATTGGGAATCCTACGAGCAGTACTTC.

This clonotype was counted at least ten times. This chain uses TRBV6-6 with TRBJ2-3; no firm D call. CDR3 length: 15 residues. The germline CDR1 and CDR2 sequences are MNHNY and SVGAGI (reference sequence). V lost 4 bases, J lost 0 bases, and 11 bases lay in between. This CDR3 reads CASSSRGPSTDTQYF. The CDR3 DNA is TGTGCCAGCAGTTCCCGCGGACCAAGCACAGATACGCAGTATTTT.

This chain links TRBV29-1 with TRBJ2-7; TRBD1 might be the D (6 bases). The CDR3 spans 11 residues. Germline V gene sequence: CDR1 SQVTM, CDR2 ANQGSEA. The ends were cut back, 7 bases at V and 4 bases at J, with 11 bases in the middle. The CDR3 nucleotides are TGCAGCGCGGAACAGGGTTACGAGCAGTACTTC. Translating gives CSAEQGYEQYF.

The table lists this clonotype with many counts. This chain uses TRBV10-3 with TRBJ1-1; TRBD1 aligns across 7 bases. This CDR3 region has 14 residues. With V trimmed by 6 bases and J by 5 bases, 9 bases remained unmatched. The germline V gene has CDR1 ENHRY and CDR2 SYGVKD. Here the CDR3 DNA reads TGTGCCATCAGAGAACAGGGGAGAAGAACTGAAGCTTTCTTT. Translating it yields CAIREQGRRTEAFF.

This clonotype has a handful of counts. This rearrangement joins TRBV7-6 to TRBJ2-5; D remains ambiguous. V shed 6 bases and J shed 5 bases, with 10 bases lying between them. Germline V gene data show CDR1 as SGHVS and CDR2 as FNYEAQ. The CDR3 totals 12 residues. CDR3 loop: CASSKFGETQYF. CDR3 sequence (DNA): TGTGCCAGCAGTAAATTCGGGGAGACCCAGTACTTC.

The chain is built from TRBV20-1 and TRBJ2-2; TRBD1 agrees at 9 bases. The CDR3 is 15 residues long. V lost 3 bases and J lost 5; bases outside the gene matches: 7. Germline lookup yields CDR1 DFQATT and CDR2 SNEGSKA (reference sequence). In nucleotides, the CDR3 is TGCAGTGCTAGCGCAGGACAGGGGCTTACCGGGGAGCTGTTTTTT. It is translated as CSASAGQGLTGELFF.

Here the CDR3 DNA reads TGCAGTGCTAGAGAATTGACCCGGGGGGGTTCTGAAGCTTTCTTT. It encodes CSARELTRGGSEAFF. The chain joins TRBV20-1 to TRBJ1-1; D is possibly TRBD1 (5 bases). Germline CDR1 is DFQATT and CDR2 is SNEGSKA (reference sequence). V dropped 0 bases and J dropped 6 bases, with 17 bases sitting between them. The CDR3 loop spans 15 amino acids.

A few counts support this clonotype. This rearrangement joins TRBV29-1 to TRBJ1-1, with D maybe TRBD1 (6 bases). The CDR3 spans 12 residues. Germline loops: CDR1 SQVTM, CDR2 ANQGSEA. V lost 3 bases and J 6 bases, leaving 11 bases between the germline ends. The CDR3 nucleotides are TGCAGCGTTGATCCGGGGGCGTCTGAAGCTTTCTTT. It encodes CSVDPGASEAFF.

This clonotype came up a few times. The J gene is TRBJ2-1, the V gene TRBV29-1, with D possibly being TRBD2 (5 bases). Germline assignment: CDR1 SQVTM and CDR2 ANQGSEA. There are 15 residues in the CDR3. V lost 6 bases to trimming and J lost 2 bases, with 17 bases between them. The CDR3 coding sequence is TGCAGCGTAGCCCCCGGACTTTCCCCCTACAATGAGCAGTTCTTC. It translates to CSVAPGLSPYNEQFF.

In its sample, this clonotype was seen many times. The chain has TRBV5-1 and TRBJ2-7; no clear D gene. Deletions cut 0 bases from V and 3 bases from J, with 4 bases between. Germline assignment: CDR1 SGHRS and CDR2 YFSETQ. The CDR3 sequence is 12 residues long. The CDR3 sequence is CASSLVNYEQYF. CDR3 DNA sequence: TGCGCCAGCAGCTTGGTGAACTACGAGCAGTACTTC.

This clonotype has a count of ten or more. This chain uses TRBV20-1 with TRBJ1-5, with a weak D call TRBD1 (5 bases). The V and J ends lost 0 bases and 6 bases respectively, with 15 bases between them. The V gene's germline CDR1 is DFQATT and CDR2 SNEGSKA (reference sequence). The CDR3 runs to 15 residues. CDR3 bases: TGCAGTGCTAGAGATCCGATGGGGGTAGGTCAGCCCCAGCATTTT. Protein: CSARDPMGVGQPQHF.

The rearrangement joins TRBV29-1 to TRBJ2-7, with TRBD1 matching 9 bases. V lost 4 bases, J lost 1 base, and 5 bases stayed unmatched. The CDR3 spans 14 residues. The germline V gene encodes CDR1 SQVTM and CDR2 ANQGSEA. The CDR3 is CSVVDRGESYEQYF. The CDR3 DNA is TGCAGCGTTGTAGACAGGGGGGAGTCCTACGAGCAGTACTTC.

There are many counts of this clonotype. The chain couples TRBV2 to TRBJ1-4, with 7 bases that match TRBD1. V lost 5 bases, J lost 6 bases, and 6 bases stayed unmatched. This CDR3 comprises 14 residues. CDR1 is SNHLY and CDR2 is FYNNEI in the germline V gene. CDR3 protein: CASSRDRSYEKLFF. CDR3 bases: TGTGCCAGCAGTAGGGACAGATCTTATGAAAAACTGTTTTTT.

The table lists this clonotype with many counts. The gene calls are TRBV12-3 or TRBV12-4 and TRBJ2-5; the D gene is possibly TRBD1 (5 bases). The V gene lost 6 bases and the J gene lost 1 base, with 30 bases spanning the gap. This CDR3 is built from 20 residues. The CDR3 here is CASSLTGSMAGINLQETQYF. The CDR3 DNA reads TGTGCCAGCAGCCTGACTGGATCGATGGCAGGGATTAACCTCCAAGAGACCCAGTACTTC.

This clonotype was counted a few times. The chain carries TRBV5-1 and TRBJ1-5; the D is unclear. Trimming removed 2 bases from V and 7 bases from J, with 10 bases in between. The CDR3 is 13 amino acids. CDR1 and CDR2 from the germline V gene are SGHRS and YFSETQ. The CDR3 spells CASSLGVRQPQHF. The CDR3 coding sequence is TGCGCCAGCAGCTTAGGCGTACGGCAGCCCCAGCATTTT.

This clonotype was seen ten or more times. The chain employs TRBV12-3 or TRBV12-4 and TRBJ1-5, with TRBD1 matching 9 bases. There are 15 residues in the CDR3. V dropped 4 bases and J dropped 5; count of bases not matched to a gene: 6. The CDR3 loop reads CASSSGTGLYQPQHF. CDR3 nucleotides: TGTGCCAGCAGTTCCGGGACAGGGCTGTATCAGCCCCAGCATTTT.

Many counts were recorded for this clonotype. The chain carries TRBV19 and TRBJ2-1; D remains unclear. This CDR3 is built from 14 residues. Germline CDR1 and CDR2: LNHDA and SQIVND (reference sequence). V was cut by 3 bases and J by 4 bases, with 10 bases left in between. The DNA of the CDR3 is TGTGCCAGTAGTATCGAGCCTACATACAATGAGCAGTTCTTC. Translating it yields CASSIEPTYNEQFF.

This clonotype was detected a few times. The rearrangement uses TRBV29-1 and TRBJ2-3; possibly TRBD2 for D (7 bases). V gave up 3 bases and J gave up 1 base, with 11 bases separating them. The CDR3 has 14 amino acids. Germline CDR1 is SQVTM and CDR2 is ANQGSEA. CDR3 sequence (DNA): TGCAGCGTTGACGGGGGGCTGGGCACAGATACGCAGTATTTT. Its protein is CSVDGGLGTDTQYF.

For the CDR3, the DNA is TGTGCCAGCGCTCGGGAGGCTGATGAGCAGTTCTTC. Translated, it gives CASAREADEQFF. V and J are TRBV7-3 and TRBJ2-1, with TRBD2 matching over 7 bases. CDR1 is SGHTA, CDR2 FQGTGA, per germline. The CDR3 spans 12 residues. With 8 bases clipped from V and 8 bases from J, the junction kept 6 bases outside the gene matches.